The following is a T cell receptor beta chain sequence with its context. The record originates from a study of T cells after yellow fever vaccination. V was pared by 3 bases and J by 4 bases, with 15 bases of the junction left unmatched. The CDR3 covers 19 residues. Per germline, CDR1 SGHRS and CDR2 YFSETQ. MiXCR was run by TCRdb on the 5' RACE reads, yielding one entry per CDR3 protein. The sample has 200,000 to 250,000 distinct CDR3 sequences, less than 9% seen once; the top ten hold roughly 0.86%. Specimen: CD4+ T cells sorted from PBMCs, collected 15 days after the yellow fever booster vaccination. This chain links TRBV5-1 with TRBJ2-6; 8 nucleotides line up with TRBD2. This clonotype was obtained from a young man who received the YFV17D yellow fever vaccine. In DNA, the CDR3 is TGCGCCAGCAGCTCGAGGGGGGGACTAGGAGTGGCGGGGGCCAACGTCCTGACTTTC. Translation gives CASSSRGGLGVAGANVLTF.